A selection of T cell receptor beta chains follows, all from one sample in a study of cytomegalovirus exposure and HLA in healthy donors. The data were produced by immunoSEQ multiplex PCR, yet TCRdb's version contains in-frame clones alone and is incomplete. Of fewer than 120,000 clones listed, over 60% are singletons. Sequences were obtained from PBMCs. The receptors derive from a young man in good health and CMV-seropositive. Both conserved end residues are part of each CDR3. The D gene is left open where the match is weak. Only part of the rows carry a size: once, few, many, or a class if the clone is expanded.

TRBV4-3,NA,TRBJ2-2,NA,TGCGCCAGCAGCCAATTGAGACTAGTGGCCGGGGAGCTGTTTTTT,CASSQLRLVAGELFF
TRBV7-2,NA,TRBJ2-4,few,TGTGCCAGCAGCTTAAAAGGGGTGAACATTCAGTACTTC,CASSLKGVNIQYF
TRBV13,NA,TRBJ2-5,NA,TGTGCCAGCAGCTTCAAGGCCTGGCGGGGGCAGCAAGAGACCCAGTACTTC,CASSFKAWRGQQETQYF
TRBV28,NA,TRBJ2-7,NA,TGTGCCAGCATCTCGGGTGGCCCGAGCTCCTACGAGCAGTACTTC,CASISGGPSSYEQYF
TRBV6-5,NA,TRBJ2-4,NA,TGTGCCAGCAAACCAGGGGACAAAAACATTCAGTACTTC,CASKPGDKNIQYF
TRBV9,NA,TRBJ2-7,NA,TGTGCCAGCAGCGTAGAGGAGACTACCTCCTACGAGCAGTACTTC,CASSVEETTSYEQYF
TRBV6-1,NA,TRBJ2-5,NA,TGTGCCAGCAGTGAAGTGGCAGGGGCCGCGACGAGGGAGACCCAGTACTTC,CASSEVAGAATRETQYF
TRBV7-2,NA,TRBJ1-4,NA,TGTGCCAGCAGCTTATCTTACAGTGGGGAAAAACTGTTTTTT,CASSLSYSGEKLFF
TRBV7-6,TRBD1,TRBJ2-7,once,TGTGCCAGCAGCCCAAGGACAGGGGTAAACTACGAGCAGTACTTC,CASSPRTGVNYEQYF
TRBV7-8,NA,TRBJ2-1,NA,TGTGCCAGCAGCCGCCAGTCAGGGGACAATGAGCAGTTCTTC,CASSRQSGDNEQFF
TRBV6-1,NA,TRBJ2-3,few,TGTGCCAGCTTATCGGGGGATACGCAGTATTTT,CASLSGDTQYF
TRBV19,NA,TRBJ1-3,NA,TGTGCCAGTAGTCCCCTAACAGGCTACTCTGGAAACACCATATATTTT,CASSPLTGYSGNTIYF
TRBV19,TRBD1,TRBJ1-2,NA,TGTGCCAGTAGTGGCGGGACAGGGGGCTACACCTTC,CASSGGTGGYTF
TRBV5-1,TRBD2,TRBJ2-5,NA,TGCGCCAGCTGGTCCGGGACTAGCGGGGACCCCCAGTACTTC,CASWSGTSGDPQYF
TRBV28,TRBD2,TRBJ2-7,few,TGTGCCAGCAGTTCCCCCAAGCGGGGAGTCTACGAGCAGTACTTC,CASSSPKRGVYEQYF
TRBV6-5,TRBD2,TRBJ2-7,NA,TGTGCCAGCAGTTACTCGGCTAGCGGGGTTTACGAGCAGTACTTC,CASSYSASGVYEQYF
TRBV7-8,TRBD2,TRBJ2-3,NA,TGTGCCAGCAGCTTACCGCAGATGACTAGCGGGGGCACAGATACGCAGTATTTT,CASSLPQMTSGGTDTQYF
TRBV9,TRBD1,TRBJ2-6,NA,TGTGCCAGCAGCGCCGCGGGACAGGGCTCTGGGGCCAACGTCCTGACTTTC,CASSAAGQGSGANVLTF
TRBV7-6,NA,TRBJ2-7,NA,TGTGCCAGCAGCGTAGGTGGACAGAACTACGAGCAGTACTTC,CASSVGGQNYEQYF
TRBV28,TRBD1,TRBJ1-5,NA,TGTGCCAGCAGTTCCCCGGGACAGGGGGTCCAGCCCCAGCATTTT,CASSSPGQGVQPQHF
TRBV10-1,NA,TRBJ1-3,NA,TGCGCCAGCATTGGGTTGAGGTTGAGTGGAAACACCATATATTTT,CASIGLRLSGNTIYF
TRBV27,NA,TRBJ1-1,NA,TGTGCCAGCAGTGCAGGGGCTCTGAACACTGAAGCTTTCTTT,CASSAGALNTEAFF
TRBV11-2,TRBD1,TRBJ1-1,NA,TGTGCCAGCAGCTTGGGACAGGGGTCCACTGAAGCTTTCTTT,CASSLGQGSTEAFF
TRBV10-2,NA,TRBJ1-5,NA,TGCGCCAGCTATTCCCCTTCGGGTCAGCCCCAGCATTTT,CASYSPSGQPQHF
TRBV5-6,TRBD1,TRBJ1-2,NA,TGTGCCAGCAGAAAACAGGGGGCTAACTATGGCTACACCTTC,CASRKQGANYGYTF
TRBV27,TRBD2,TRBJ2-5,NA,TGTGCCAGCAGTTTCGGCGGGGGGGCCCGAGAGACCCAGTACTTC,CASSFGGGARETQYF
TRBV14,TRBD2,TRBJ2-1,once,TGTGCCAGCAGCCAAACTAGCGGGGGCGATGAGCAGTTCTTC,CASSQTSGGDEQFF
TRBV6-5,TRBD1,TRBJ1-6,NA,TGTGCCAGCAGGACGTCGGGACAGGGGATTTTTGCCCTCCACTTT,CASRTSGQGIFALHF